What follows is one T cell receptor beta chain and its context. No antigen is known for it. Base quality data are lacking; no much larger clone is found one base away. These data originate in a study of blood T cell repertoires in COVID-19 (dated by TCRdb to 2018 to 2020). Regarding the complete study: Samples from collaborators originated in the United States, Italy and Spain and spanned both the acute and convalescent phases of COVID-19. Nearly every sample came with metadata listing a de-identified subject ID, COVID-19 status, age in years and sex. Deeply sampled blood TCRbeta repertoires from subjects exposed to, actively infected with, or recovered from COVID-19 were included in the dataset. Where available, HLA class I and class II types were obtained from metadata supplied by the sample provider rather than from assay-based typing. A freely available public database, intended as a resource for researchers studying the immune response to SARS-CoV-2, is where the repertoires were released. Samples were obtained from the ongoing ImmuneRACE study (first 160 participants) and from over a thousand subjects provided by 6 global collaborators. The prospective study material was composed of cDNA or gDNA derived from T cells, B-cell-depleted T cells, or PBMCs. Here is what the overall study found, with its caveats: Clinical and demographic metadata were provided uncurated, with the amount varying by source and participant.

In the prospective study, participants were roughly 18 to 100 years old, resided in approximately 22 geographic areas of the United States, and were enrolled through a virtual design. In the prospective study, cohorts were assigned on the basis of participant-reported clinical history obtained from a screening survey and a study questionnaire. In the prospective study, mobile phlebotomists collected whole blood, serum and a nasopharyngeal or oropharyngeal swab from each participant. Participants in the prospective study had the option to provide additional blood draws and questionnaires over an approximately 2-month period. Blood samples from the prospective study were shipped frozen or at room temperature prior to DNA extraction. The immunoSEQ Assay, a bias-controlled multiplex PCR, was used to amplify TCRbeta CDR3 regions from genomic DNA. The study's own analysis went as follows. Nucleated cell counts per sample were estimated from amplification of reference gene primers within the assay. Sequence reads were collapsed and filtered to measure the absolute abundance of every unique TCRbeta CDR3 rearrangement. For each sample, productive Simpson clonality was calculated as the square root of Simpson's diversity index over productive rearrangements. This immuneACCESS table, as held by TCRdb, lists in-frame sequences with V and J called but not all clones. Of the missing ones, under half trace to an unresolved V gene in checked studies; the others have no known cause. Clonal size and the V and J genes are those of that table, whereas D and trimming came from the DNA. This sample is represented by 290,000 or so clones; 90% of them were singletons. The ten largest make up 3.5% to 4.5% of the sample.

Counted from cysteine to phenylalanine, this CDR3 has 12 amino acids. CDR3 DNA is the only sequence kept; it has 36 bases, read in frame from the first base. The germline V gene supplies CDR1 SGHRS and CDR2 YFSETQ. V lost 4 bases and J lost 6 bases, and the count of bases not matched to a germline gene is 2. The receptor chain draws on TRBV5-1 and TRBJ2-3; 7 nucleotides in the junction match TRBD1. The sequenced sample was PBMCs or T cells enriched from blood (not recorded which). This sequence was found in a woman younger than 35 with acute COVID-19. The nucleotide sequence reads as follows: TGCGCCAGCAGCCCACAGGGGGATACGCAGTATTTT. Its amino acids are CASSPQGDTQYF.